Listed here are 25 T cell receptor beta chains from one sample, sequenced in a study of blood T cell repertoires in COVID-19. Sequencing was performed with immunoSEQ multiplex PCR; in TCRdb, only in-frame clones are kept and a portion is missing. Of 150,000 to 250,000 clones in the sample, roughly 90% are singletons; the top ten hold approximately 2.1%. The sample taken for sequencing was PBMCs or T cells enriched from blood (not recorded which). The origin of the receptors is a woman aged 25-40 years who had recovered from COVID-19.

The V call is TRBV7-3, the J call TRBJ2-5, with 14 positions matching TRBD2. Per the germline V gene, CDR1 is SGHTA and CDR2 is FQGTGA. Trimming at V came to 1 base and at J to 5 bases, leaving 9 bases not matched to a gene. The CDR3 has 18 amino acids. The DNA of the CDR3 is TGTGCCAGCAGCTTAAATTCCAGACTAGCGGGAGGGGAGGAGACCCAGTACTTC. Amino acid sequence: CASSLNSRLAGGEETQYF.

The rearrangement links TRBV30 to TRBJ1-2, with D possibly being TRBD1 (6 bases). Trimming cost V 3 bases and J 4 bases, with 21 bases left between them. Germline V CDR1 and CDR2: GTSNPN, SVGIG (reference sequence). The length of the CDR3 is 16 residues. CDR3 residues: CAWRGTHGQISYGYTF. The CDR3 DNA reads TGTGCCTGGAGGGGGACACACGGACAGATCTCCTATGGCTACACCTTC.

The rearrangement uses TRBV7-9 and TRBJ2-7, with D possibly being TRBD1 (5 bases). The CDR3 spans 13 residues. Germline V gene data show CDR1 as SEHNR and CDR2 as FQNEAQ (reference sequence). The V gene lost 0 bases and the J gene lost 6 bases, with 9 bases spanning the gap. The CDR3 nucleotides are TGTGCCAGCAGCTTAGCAGGGGTAATCGAGCAGTACTTC. This encodes CASSLAGVIEQYF.

This chain connects TRBV29-1 to TRBJ1-2; D is unclear. V was clipped by 0 bases and J by 2 bases, with 7 bases between them. The CDR3 is made up of 13 amino acids. The germline gives CDR1 SQVTM, CDR2 ANQGSEA. CDR3 in amino acids: CSVEDQMNYGYTF. The CDR3 bases are TGCAGCGTTGAAGATCAGATGAACTATGGCTACACCTTC.

The genes are TRBV4-2 and TRBJ1-1; unclear D gene. Germline loops: CDR1 LGHNA, CDR2 YNFKEQ. CDR3 size: 12 residues. Trimming cost V 0 bases and J 7 bases, with 6 bases left between them. CDR3 coding DNA: TGTGCCAGCAGCCAAGATACGGGTGAAGCTTTCTTT. It encodes CASSQDTGEAFF.

The chain employs TRBV7-9 and TRBJ2-5; D not resolved. This CDR3 has 15 residues. Germline loops: CDR1 SEHNR, CDR2 FQNEAQ (reference sequence). Trimming shortened V by 1 base and J by 0 bases, and 9 bases separated the two germline ends. CDR3 loop: CASSLVPRYQETQYF. CDR3 sequence (DNA): TGTGCCAGCAGCTTAGTCCCCCGGTACCAAGAGACCCAGTACTTC.

The rearrangement uses TRBV6-5 and TRBJ1-2; D possibly corresponds to TRBD1 (5 bases). The V gene lost 4 bases and the J gene lost 4 bases, with 13 bases spanning the gap. The germline V gene encodes CDR1 MNHEY and CDR2 SVGAGI. The CDR3 consists of 14 residues. In nucleotides, the CDR3 is TGTGCCAGCAGTTCCGCGGGGGGTGGCTATGGCTACACCTTC. It codes for CASSSAGGGYGYTF.

CDR3 sequence reads: CASSSTDRAPNQPQHF. DNA for the CDR3: TGTGCCAGCAGCTCAACCGACAGGGCCCCTAATCAGCCCCAGCATTTT. This chain links TRBV7-9 with TRBJ1-5, with 7 bases identical to TRBD1. V was clipped by 4 bases and J by 4 bases; unmatched bases: 10. Germline values: CDR1 SEHNR, CDR2 FQNEAQ (reference sequence). The CDR3 spans 16 residues. Variable domain in full (rest from reference TRBV7-9 and TRBJ1-5): DTGVSQNPRHKITKRGQNVTFRCDPISEHNRLYWYRQTLGQGPEFLTYFQNEAQLEKSRLLSDRFSAERPKGSFSTLEIQRTEQGDSAMYLCASSSTDRAPNQPQHFGDGTRLSIL.

The V gene is TRBV5-1, the J gene TRBJ2-6; TRBD2 might be the D (6 bases). The CDR3 runs 15 residues. V gave up 4 bases and J gave up 2 bases, with 10 bases separating them. Germline CDR1 reads SGHRS; CDR2 reads YFSETQ. The CDR3 DNA reads TGCGCCAGCAGCCTTGGAGGGACTGGGGCCAACGTCCTGACTTTC. Its translation: CASSLGGTGANVLTF.

The genes are TRBV5-1 and TRBJ2-1, with a possible D match to TRBD2 (6 bases). The germline gives CDR1 SGHRS, CDR2 YFSETQ. V was cut by 3 bases and J by 6 bases, with 10 bases left in between. The CDR3 runs to 13 residues. CDR3 in amino acids: CASSWGTANEQFF. The CDR3 nucleotides read TGCGCCAGCAGCTGGGGGACTGCCAATGAGCAGTTCTTC.

The chain links TRBV4-3 to TRBJ1-6; possibly TRBD1 for D (6 bases). Germline CDR1 LGHNA, CDR2 YSLEER. V was clipped by 0 bases and J by 7 bases, with 19 bases between them. The CDR3 spans 18 residues. CDR3 sequence: CASSQDGPTGSRNSPLHF. As DNA, the CDR3 is TGCGCCAGCAGCCAAGATGGCCCAACAGGGTCAAGGAATTCACCCCTCCACTTT.

V is TRBV29-1 and J is TRBJ1-5; TRBD1 might be the D (6 bases). Germline V gives CDR1 SQVTM, CDR2 ANQGSEA. The V end was cut by 4 bases, the J end by 2 bases, with 15 bases between. This CDR3 has 15 amino acids. The CDR3 coding sequence is TGCAGCGTTGTGAGGGGGTATCTGGGCAATCAGCCCCAGCATTTT. Translation: CSVVRGYLGNQPQHF.

The chain carries TRBV5-1 and TRBJ2-3, with 10 positions matching TRBD2. The ends lost 4 bases at V and 1 base at J; junction bases unmatched: 6. The length of the CDR3 is 16 residues. Germline loops: CDR1 SGHRS, CDR2 YFSETQ. CDR3 amino acids: CASSVAGTSGTDTQYF. Written as DNA, the CDR3 is TGCGCCAGCAGCGTAGCCGGGACTAGCGGCACAGATACGCAGTATTTT.

The CDR3 region has the DNA TGCGCCAGCAGTGACCTCAGGGGCGCCAATGAAAAACTGTTTTTT. Amino acid sequence: CASSDLRGANEKLFF. The rearrangement joins TRBV10-1 to TRBJ1-4, with TRBD1 as a possible D gene (6 bases). The CDR3 loop spans 15 amino acids. The ends were cut back, 3 bases at V and 5 bases at J, with 13 bases in the middle. Germline V gene lookup returns CDR1 WNHNN and CDR2 SYGVQD (reference sequence).

In its sample, this clone was seen once. The chain combines TRBV5-1 with TRBJ2-1; the match to TRBD2 covers 15 bases. With V trimmed by 4 bases and J by 5 bases, 4 bases remained unmatched. CDR1 SGHRS and CDR2 YFSETQ come from the germline V gene. The CDR3 is made up of 16 amino acids. This chain's CDR3 is CASSMGLAGGHNEQFF. DNA for the CDR3: TGCGCCAGCAGCATGGGACTAGCGGGGGGCCACAATGAGCAGTTCTTC. Based on the CDR3 plus reference TRBV5-1 and TRBJ2-1, the full variable domain is KAGVTQTPRYLIKTRGQQVTLSCSPISGHRSVSWYQQTPGQGLQFLFEYFSETQRNKGNFPGRFSGRQFSNSRSEMNVSTLELGDSALYLCASSMGLAGGHNEQFFGPGTRLTVL.

J is TRBJ2-1 and V is TRBV6-5; D is ambiguous. V lost 2 bases and J lost 10, with 12 bases in between. The CDR3 sequence is 13 residues long. Germline assignment: CDR1 MNHEY and CDR2 SVGAGI. This CDR3 reads CASSYDFPREQFF. The CDR3 DNA is TGTGCCAGCAGTTACGACTTCCCTCGGGAGCAGTTCTTC.

The rearrangement uses TRBV4-3 and TRBJ2-7; unclear D gene. The germline V and J ends were trimmed by 0 bases and 2 bases, with 11 bases remaining between them. CDR3 size: 15 residues. Germline CDR1 is LGHNA and CDR2 is YSLEER. The CDR3 reads CASSQDEAVPYEQYF. The CDR3 coding sequence is TGCGCCAGCAGCCAAGATGAGGCGGTCCCCTACGAGCAGTACTTC.

The rearrangement uses TRBV6-5 and TRBJ1-1, with no clear D. The CDR3 spans 15 residues. Trimming took off 8 bases at V and 1 base at J, with 17 bases between the two ends. Germline V gene data show CDR1 as MNHEY and CDR2 as SVGAGI. The DNA of the CDR3 is TGTGCCAGCGTTATTTTGATGGCAGGGAACACTGAAGCTTTCTTT. It is translated as CASVILMAGNTEAFF.

The genes are TRBV30 and TRBJ1-5; TRBD1 is a possible D gene (5 bases). The CDR3 spans 14 residues. CDR1 and CDR2 from the germline V gene are GTSNPN and SVGIG (reference sequence). The ends were cut back, 4 bases at V and 3 bases at J, with 13 bases in the middle. CDR3 loop: CAWNKGNVNQPQHF. The CDR3 bases are TGTGCCTGGAACAAGGGGAATGTCAATCAGCCCCAGCATTTT.

This sequence joins TRBV28 and TRBJ1-4, with D maybe TRBD1 (5 bases). Per the germline V gene, CDR1 is MDHEN and CDR2 is SYDVKM. Trimming shortened V by 3 bases and J by 14 bases, and 16 bases separated the two germline ends. The length of the CDR3 is 13 residues. The CDR3 DNA follows: TGTGCCAGCAGTTTGGGACTCCCGCGGCTTCTGTTTTTT. This gives the protein CASSLGLPRLLFF.

The V call is TRBV9, the J call TRBJ2-5; 8 bases agree with TRBD1. V lost 3 bases, J lost 2 bases, and 3 bases stayed unmatched. The V gene's germline CDR1 is SGDLS and CDR2 YYNGEE. The CDR3 runs to 14 residues. CDR3: CASSGQGRQETQYF. The CDR3 coding sequence is TGTGCCAGCAGCGGACAGGGGAGACAAGAGACCCAGTACTTC.

The chain employs TRBV10-3 and TRBJ2-7, with D perhaps TRBD2 (5 bases). Trimming pared 6 bases from V and 1 base from J, leaving 19 bases between. The CDR3 is made up of 16 amino acids. Germline V gene sequence: CDR1 ENHRY, CDR2 SYGVKD. CDR3 residues: CAISSRGPPFSYEQYF. The DNA for the CDR3 is TGTGCCATCAGCAGTCGGGGTCCACCCTTTTCCTACGAGCAGTACTTC.

The chain recombines TRBV5-1 with TRBJ2-4; a possible D gene is TRBD2 (5 bases). Germline V CDR1 and CDR2: SGHRS, YFSETQ. Trimming shortened V by 0 bases and J by 5 bases, and 12 bases separated the two germline ends. CDR3 length: 15 residues. CDR3 sequence: CASSLGPGSQNIQYF. The CDR3 coding sequence is TGCGCCAGCAGCTTGGGTCCGGGGTCCCAAAACATTCAGTACTTC.

This chain connects TRBV28 to TRBJ1-5, with 8 bases matching TRBD1. The germline V gene encodes CDR1 MDHEN and CDR2 SYDVKM. V lost 2 bases to trimming and J lost 6 bases; unmatched junction nucleotides: 9. The CDR3 is 16 amino acids. As DNA, the CDR3 is TGTGCCAGCAGTTTACAGGAGACAGGGGTCGGTCAGCCCCAGCATTTT. Translation gives CASSLQETGVGQPQHF.

The gene calls are TRBV2 and TRBJ2-2, with no clear D. The CDR3 covers 11 residues. Germline V CDR1 and CDR2: SNHLY, FYNNEI. Trimming cost V 5 bases and J 5 bases, with 3 bases left between them. Here the CDR3 DNA reads TGTGCCAGCAGTTTAACCGGGGAGCTGTTTTTT. Translation: CASSLTGELFF.